The 12 T cell receptor beta chains reported below all come from one sample, sequenced in a study of shared clonotypes between healthy human individuals. The method was immunoSEQ multiplex PCR; TCRdb's version includes in-frame clones alone and lacks a portion of them. The sample has around 1.9 million clones, 85% to 95% seen once; the top ten hold roughly 1.7%. The naive CD8 fraction comprised CD45RO-negative cells positively selected for CCR7 and excluded terminally differentiated effector memory CD45RA+ cells. Material for sequencing was naive CD8+ T cells from PBMCs. The receptors were sampled from a man aged 18 to 29 in good health. Some clones in this sample may be carry-over from other donors' samples.

The CDR3 DNA is TGTGCCAGCAGTCAAGAGGCGGCCCGAGCGAACTATGGCTACACCTTC. It is translated as CASSQEAARANYGYTF. The chain has TRBV28 and TRBJ1-2, with no clear D. Deletions cut 5 bases from V and 2 bases from J, with 18 bases between. Per the germline V gene, CDR1 is MDHEN and CDR2 is SYDVKM. This CDR3 has 16 residues.

This clone was observed a single time. The chain is built from TRBV7-9 and TRBJ1-5; possibly TRBD1 for D (5 bases). Looked up from germline, CDR1 is SEHNR and CDR2 is FQNEAQ (reference sequence). Trimming took 4 bases from V and 5 from J, leaving 12 bases between them. CDR3 length: 14 amino acids. The CDR3 DNA reads TGTGCCAGCAGCTCCCAGGGCTTATATCAGCCCCAGCATTTT. This codes for CASSSQGLYQPQHF.

The chain combines TRBV7-2 with TRBJ2-3; D not certain. The germline CDR1 and CDR2 sequences are SGHTA and FQGNSA. This CDR3 spans 16 amino acids. Trimming left V 5 bases short and J 0 bases short, with 15 bases between. The CDR3, as DNA: TGTGCCAGCAGCCCGTTTTCAAGCAGTAGCACAGATACGCAGTATTTT. This gives the protein CASSPFSSSSTDTQYF. The variable domain in full, completed from reference TRBV7-2 and TRBJ2-3, reads GAGVSQSPSNKVTEKGKDVELRCDPISGHTALYWYRQSLGQGLEFLIYFQGNSAPDKSGLPSDRFSAERTGGSVSTLTIQRTQQEDSAVYLCASSPFSSSSTDTQYFGPGTRLTVL.

The rearrangement joins TRBV28 to TRBJ2-1, with a tentative D call TRBD1 (6 bases). Germline CDR1 reads MDHEN; CDR2 reads SYDVKM. CDR3 length equals 13 residues. V was trimmed by 4 bases and J by 9 bases, leaving 13 bases between them. This chain's CDR3 is CASSSGQSFEQFF. The CDR3 region has the DNA TGTGCCAGCAGTTCGGGACAATCTTTTGAGCAGTTCTTC. The variable domain in full, completed from reference TRBV28 and TRBJ2-1, reads DVKVTQSSRYLVKRTGEKVFLECVQDMDHENMFWYRQDPGLGLRLIYFSYDVKMKEKGDIPEGYSVSREKKERFSLILESASTNQTSMYLCASSSGQSFEQFFGPGTRLTVL.

The V and J genes are TRBV20-1 and TRBJ2-7; unclear D gene. Deletions cut 3 bases from V and 4 bases from J, with 7 bases between. The length of the CDR3 is 11 residues. Germline values: CDR1 DFQATT, CDR2 SNEGSKA (reference sequence). The CDR3 loop is CSASVKYEQYF. The CDR3 coding sequence is TGCAGTGCTAGTGTTAAGTACGAGCAGTACTTC.

V usage is TRBV19 and J usage is TRBJ1-5; D remains ambiguous. CDR3 length: 14 residues. Trimming pared 2 bases from V and 6 bases from J, leaving 11 bases between. The germline gives CDR1 LNHDA, CDR2 SQIVND (reference sequence). The CDR3 spells CASSIIGVSQPQHF. CDR3 DNA: TGTGCCAGTAGTATAATAGGTGTTAGTCAGCCCCAGCATTTT.

The chain carries TRBV11-2 and TRBJ2-7; D remains unclear. CDR3 size: 13 residues. Germline CDR1 SGHAT, CDR2 FQNNGV. With 0 bases removed from V and 5 bases from J, the gap between germline ends came to 8 bases. Here the CDR3 DNA reads TGTGCCAGCAGCTTAGATTTCGGCCACGAGCAGTACTTC. It yields the protein CASSLDFGHEQYF.

The V gene is TRBV6-1, the J gene TRBJ2-7, with 10 bases that match TRBD1. Germline values: CDR1 MNHNS, CDR2 SASEGT. There are 16 residues in the CDR3. The trim removed 2 bases at V and 4 bases at J, leaving 8 bases unmatched. CDR3 in amino acids: CASSEFWGQGLYEQYF. Here the CDR3 DNA reads TGTGCCAGCAGTGAATTTTGGGGACAGGGGCTATACGAGCAGTACTTC.

The chain recombines TRBV28 with TRBJ2-7; D is unresolved. Germline values: CDR1 MDHEN, CDR2 SYDVKM. This CDR3 spans 14 amino acids. The V and J ends lost 6 bases and 2 bases respectively, with 14 bases between them. The CDR3 sequence: CASRPAGPPYEQYF. In DNA, the CDR3 is TGTGCCAGCAGGCCCGCTGGACCCCCCTACGAGCAGTACTTC.

V and J are TRBV4-2 and TRBJ2-7, with D perhaps TRBD1 (6 bases). Germline lookup yields CDR1 LGHNA and CDR2 YNFKEQ. V was shortened by 4 bases and J by 6 bases, with 10 bases between the two germline ends. The CDR3 sequence is 12 residues long. The CDR3 bases are TGTGCCAGCAGCCTAAGGGGGTTCGAGCAGTACTTC. It yields the protein CASSLRGFEQYF.

The rearrangement joins TRBV30 to TRBJ1-1; 8 nucleotides align to TRBD1. This CDR3 has 13 residues. The germline V gene encodes CDR1 GTSNPN and CDR2 SVGIG (reference sequence). V lost 5 bases and J lost 1; bases outside the gene matches: 3. CDR3 residues: CAWLDRANTEAFF. The CDR3 nucleotides read TGTGCCTGGTTGGACAGGGCGAACACTGAAGCTTTCTTT. The variable domain in full, with the rest retrieved from reference TRBV30 and TRBJ1-1, is SQTIHQWPATLVQPVGSPLSLECTVEGTSNPNLYWYRQAAGRGLQLLFYSVGIGQISSEVPQNLSASRPQDRQFILSSKKLLLSDSGFYLCAWLDRANTEAFFGQGTRLTVV.

Written as DNA, the CDR3 is TGTGCCAGCAGCGCCACCCAGGGGGCGCGGACCGGGGAGCTGTTTTTT. Translated: CASSATQGARTGELFF. The chain uses TRBV9 and TRBJ2-2; 8 nucleotides align to TRBD1. CDR1 and CDR2 from the germline V gene are SGDLS and YYNGEE. There are 16 residues in the CDR3. Trimming took 3 bases from V and 5 from J; bases not matched to a gene: 9.